A selection of T cell receptor beta chains follows, all from one sample in a study of T cell clusters in autoimmune cytopenias. TCRdb reanalyzed the multiplex PCR reads, giving one entry per CDR3 protein sequence and no DNA. Its listing shows about 5,100 distinct CDR3 sequences. The same specimen was also included in a second study, on T cell repertoires in aging, cancer and after chemotherapy.

The source material was peripheral blood. The receptors stem from a human donor in good health. CDR3s include the opening cysteine and the closing phenylalanine or tryptophan. Where a row states a size, it is once, few, many or the class of an expanded clone; other rows omit it.

v_gene	j_gene	abundance	CDR3aa
TRBV18	TRBJ1-4	NA	CASSPNQGATNEKLFF
TRBV6-6	TRBJ1-2	NA	CASSEPGGYTF
TRBV19	TRBJ1-6	medium-sized	CASNLGQRNSPLHF
TRBV10-1	TRBJ1-3	NA	CASPRQGRGSGNTIYF
TRBV19	TRBJ2-7	medium-sized	CASSMVLGGFSYEQYF
TRBV19	TRBJ2-1	medium-sized	CASTSIGAGSYNEQFF
TRBV18	TRBJ1-1	NA	CASSPTPNTEAFF
TRBV6-1	TRBJ2-1	NA	CASRLADRSGNEQFF
TRBV19	TRBJ2-2	medium-sized	CASSGQANTGELFF
TRBV5-6	TRBJ2-1	medium-sized	CASRPGTSGIVEQFF
TRBV7-9	TRBJ2-5	NA	CASRPKGTGGGETQYF
TRBV12-3/TRBV12-4	TRBJ2-1	NA	CASKYRDRGSAEQFF
TRBV6-2/TRBV6-3	TRBJ2-7	NA	CASSYSRETYEQYF
TRBV12-3/TRBV12-4	TRBJ2-3	NA	CASSSRTGPNTDTQYF
TRBV15	TRBJ2-5	NA	CATSGGTSGGRGETQYF
TRBV6-6	TRBJ2-2	NA	CASLPGQGAHGGELFF
TRBV7-3	TRBJ2-2	NA	CASSLNRDTGELFF
TRBV6-5	TRBJ1-3	NA	CASSRTTGNTIYF
TRBV12-3/TRBV12-4	TRBJ1-2	NA	CASSLETGGGYGYTF
TRBV6-4	TRBJ2-2	NA	CASSDSPGGTGELFF
TRBV6-1	TRBJ2-7	NA	CASSGGSSGSREQYF
TRBV6-5	TRBJ2-1	medium-sized	CASGGLAGVSQRGEQFF
TRBV19	TRBJ2-6	medium-sized	CASKDRVRGANVLTF
TRBV24-1	TRBJ2-1	NA	CATPPRPTGDNEQFF
TRBV6-6	TRBJ2-3	medium-sized	CASRTPGQGGDTQYF
TRBV6-5	TRBJ2-7	medium-sized	CASSYKREGRYEQYF
TRBV29-1	TRBJ1-2	NA	CSAKGAAGYTF